This entry is about one T cell receptor (beta chain). TCRdb re-called the 5' RACE reads through MiXCR, storing one row per CDR3 protein. Of some 240,000 distinct CDR3 sequences in the sample, about 10% were seen once. Healthy Caucasians were all of the donors. The entry originates in a study of identical twins. CDR1 and CDR2 (germline): DFQATT, SNEGSKA (reference sequence). V gave up 1 base and J gave up 5 bases, with 11 bases separating them. This CDR3 spans 14 amino acids. The clonotype was recovered from a man aged 45 to 65 in good health. The rearrangement uses TRBV20-1 and TRBJ2-2; tentative D call: TRBD2 (6 bases). Specimen: memory T cells sorted from blood. The CDR3 sequence: CSARGSSGTGELFF. In nucleotides, the CDR3 is TGCAGTGCTAGAGGGTCCAGCGGGACCGGGGAGCTGTTTTTT.